One TCR beta chain is described in this entry. This sample was taken from a study of shared clonotypes between healthy human individuals. Measured with immunoSEQ multiplex PCR; TCRdb has only the in-frame clones, and not every one. The profile shows about 600,000 clones, around 97% of them singletons. This CDR3 comprises 15 residues. Germline CDR1 reads LNHDA; CDR2 reads SQIVND (reference sequence). Unmatched junction bases numbered 3, after V lost 0 bases and J lost 5 bases. The J gene is TRBJ2-1, the V gene TRBV19; 8 nucleotides agree with TRBD2. This TCR was recovered from a woman aged 30 to 39 in good health. Sample: naive CD4+ T cells sorted from blood. As to subset: CD45RA+ positively selected. The CDR3 is CASSIEGSGNNEQFF. The DNA of the CDR3 is TGTGCCAGTAGTATAGAAGGTAGCGGGAACAATGAGCAGTTCTTC.